These 5 T cell receptor beta chains came from one sample sequenced in a study of blood T cell repertoires in COVID-19. Sequencing used immunoSEQ multiplex PCR; TCRdb keeps in-frame clones, though not all of them. The data show about 110,000 clones, more than 70% seen once. Sequenced material: peripheral blood. The origin of the receptors is a woman in her 70s who had recovered from COVID-19.

This clone was counted once. The chain combines TRBV19 with TRBJ2-1; TRBD1 matches 7 bases. Germline-derived CDR1 and CDR2 are LNHDA and SQIVND (reference sequence). V shed 8 bases, J shed 4 bases, and the junction held 14 bases outside the gene matches. The CDR3 spans 16 residues. CDR3 protein: CASHRGRQGSYNEQFF. The CDR3 coding sequence is TGTGCCAGTCACCGGGGCCGACAGGGTTCGTACAATGAGCAGTTCTTC.

This clone was seen only a few times. The chain combines TRBV4-1 with TRBJ1-2, with D uncertain. The CDR3 has 14 amino acids. With 1 base removed from V and 3 bases from J, the gap between germline ends came to 9 bases. Germline V gene lookup returns CDR1 MGHRA and CDR2 YSYEKL. The CDR3 DNA follows: TGCGCCAGCAGCCAAGGGATCGGAGACTATGGCTACACCTTC. Its protein is CASSQGIGDYGYTF.

The CDR3 DNA is TGTGCCAGCAGCTTTAGGACTAGCGGCTACGAGCAGTACTTC. Translated, it gives CASSFRTSGYEQYF. This sequence joins TRBV7-2 and TRBJ2-7; TRBD2 matches 10 bases. Germline V gene sequence: CDR1 SGHTA, CDR2 FQGNSA. The CDR3 has 14 residues. Losses at the gene ends were 3 bases for V and 3 bases for J; bases not matched to a gene: 2.

This clone has ten or more counts. The genes are TRBV4-2 and TRBJ2-7; 12 nucleotides agree with TRBD2. Losses at the gene ends were 3 bases for V and 4 bases for J; bases not matched to a gene: 4. Per the germline V gene, CDR1 is LGHNA and CDR2 is YNFKEQ. The CDR3 extends over 15 amino acids. The CDR3 is CASSHRLAGEYEQYF. CDR3 bases: TGTGCCAGCAGCCACAGACTAGCGGGGGAGTACGAGCAGTACTTC.

J is TRBJ2-7 and V is TRBV29-1; weak D call: TRBD2 (6 bases). Trimming took 7 bases from V and 4 from J, leaving 20 bases between them. The CDR3 is 14 amino acids. CDR1 and CDR2 (germline): SQVTM, ANQGSEA. In nucleotides, the CDR3 is TGCAGCGCTCGTGGGCAGGGAGGCCCTTACGAGCAGTACTTC. This codes for CSARGQGGPYEQYF.